Shown below are 27 T cell receptor beta chains from a single sample sequenced in a study of cytomegalovirus exposure and HLA in healthy donors. PCR employed 60 Vbeta and 13 Jbeta primers. TCRdb's table, derived via immunoSEQ multiplex PCR, lists solely in-frame clones and lacks some. In the table there are around 140,000 clones, approximately 80% of which are singletons. Sequencing input: PBMCs. These receptors all stem from a man between 40 and 49 years old in good health and CMV-seropositive.

This rearrangement joins TRBV20-1 to TRBJ2-5, with D unresolved. The DNA end is a closer match to TRBJ2-7, so the J assignment may be wrong. The CDR3 length is 11 residues. Per germline, CDR1 DFQATT and CDR2 SNEGSKA (reference sequence). Here the CDR3 reads CSARQASEQYF. DNA of the CDR3: TGCAGTGCTAGACAGGCATCCGAGCAGTACTTC.

The J gene is TRBJ2-2, the V gene TRBV5-1; D call uncertain. Trimming took off 4 bases at V and 8 bases at J, with 21 bases between the two ends. From germline, CDR1 is SGHRS and CDR2 YFSETQ. This CDR3 has 16 amino acids. Here the CDR3 DNA reads TGCGCCAGCAGCGTCAACACCGGGTCCCCAGAAGGGGAGCTGTTTTTT. Translating it yields CASSVNTGSPEGELFF.

This chain links TRBV6-1 with TRBJ2-1; D unresolved. The V end lost 2 bases, the J end lost 6 bases, and 8 bases lay between the germline ends. This CDR3 is built from 13 residues. Germline V lookup: CDR1 MNHNS, CDR2 SASEGT. The DNA for the CDR3 is TGTGCCAGCAGTGAATCAGCGCCCAATGAGCAGTTCTTC. This sequence encodes CASSESAPNEQFF.

The rearrangement joins TRBV5-4 to TRBJ2-3; 10 nucleotides line up with TRBD1. CDR3 size: 16 residues. The V and J ends lost 4 bases and 2 bases, in that order; junction bases with no gene match: 7. Germline CDR1 is SGHNT and CDR2 is YYREEE (reference sequence). In DNA form, the CDR3 reads TGTGCCAGCAGCCACACCGGGACAGGGGACACAGATACGCAGTATTTT. Translated: CASSHTGTGDTDTQYF.

The J gene is TRBJ2-7, the V gene TRBV5-1, with a possible D match to TRBD1 (5 bases). Germline V gene data show CDR1 as SGHRS and CDR2 as YFSETQ. CDR3 size: 13 residues. Deletions cut 4 bases from V and 3 bases from J, with 11 bases between. The CDR3: CASSAGPLYEQYF. DNA of the CDR3: TGCGCCAGCAGCGCAGGGCCTCTCTACGAGCAGTACTTC.

The chain couples TRBV11-3 to TRBJ2-2, with D uncertain. CDR1 and CDR2 (germline): SGHNT, YENEEA. CDR3 length equals 16 residues. The germline V and J ends were trimmed by 3 bases and 0 bases, with 11 bases remaining between them. The CDR3 bases are TGTGCCAGCAGCTTGGGCTGGCCAGCGAACACCGGGGAGCTGTTTTTT. Translating it yields CASSLGWPANTGELFF. The whole variable domain, remainder taken from reference TRBV11-3 and TRBJ2-2, is EAGVVQSPRYKIIEKKQPVAFWCNPISGHNTLYWYLQNLGQGPELLIRYENEEAVDDSQLPKDRFSAERLKGVDSTLKIQPAELGDSAVYLCASSLGWPANTGELFFGEGSRLTVL.

The chain uses TRBV5-4 and TRBJ2-1; 13 bases agree with TRBD2. CDR3 length: 16 residues. Looked up from germline, CDR1 is SGHNT and CDR2 is YYREEE (reference sequence). The ends lost 4 bases at V and 8 bases at J; junction bases unmatched: 9. The CDR3 loop is CASSIGLAGVGDEQFF. CDR3 in DNA: TGTGCCAGCAGCATAGGACTAGCGGGAGTTGGTGATGAGCAGTTCTTC.

This chain joins TRBV5-4 and TRBJ1-1; TRBD1 aligns across 8 bases. The J segment lost 1 base and the V segment lost 7 bases, leaving 6 bases of the junction unmatched. The CDR3 totals 14 residues. Per germline, CDR1 SGHNT and CDR2 YYREEE (reference sequence). The CDR3 bases are TGTGCCAGCCGACCGGACAGGGCGAACACTGAAGCTTTCTTT. Translation: CASRPDRANTEAFF.

As concerns this clone: At one of its ends the junction is not consistent with the germline gene, which may arise from a read error. This chain joins TRBV7-9 and TRBJ1-2; possible D gene TRBD1, 5 bases. This CDR3 is built from 11 residues. Germline V lookup: CDR1 SEHNR, CDR2 FQNEAQ (reference sequence). The CDR3 loop reads CSSSLQGGYTF. The DNA of the CDR3 is TGTTCCAGCAGCTTGCAGGGTGGCTACACCTTC. The variable domain in full, with the rest retrieved from reference TRBV7-9 and TRBJ1-2, is DTGVSQNPRHKITKRGQNVTFRCDPISEHNRLYWYRQTLGQGPEFLTYFQNEAQLEKSRLLSDRFSAERPKGSFSTLEIQRTEQGDSAMYLCSSSLQGGYTFGSGTRLTVV.

The table lists this clone with a few counts. DNA of the CDR3: TGTGCCAGCAGCGCGGTCTACGAGCAGTACTTC. Encoded protein: CASSAVYEQYF. The gene calls are TRBV7-9 and TRBJ2-7; D remains unclear. The CDR3 runs to 11 residues. With 5 bases removed from V and 3 bases from J, the gap between germline ends came to 5 bases. Germline loops: CDR1 SEHNR, CDR2 FQNEAQ (reference sequence).

This clone was recorded a few times. The genes are TRBV5-4 and TRBJ1-2; D not certain. The CDR3 has 14 amino acids. V dropped 0 bases and J dropped 4 bases, with 10 bases sitting between them. Germline V lookup: CDR1 SGHNT, CDR2 YYREEE (reference sequence). The chain's CDR3 is CASSLAAGTYGYTF. In DNA, the CDR3 is TGTGCCAGCAGCTTGGCGGCAGGAACCTATGGCTACACCTTC.

The genes are TRBV30 and TRBJ2-3; 11 bases are a match to TRBD2. The CDR3 covers 13 residues. Trimming removed 5 bases from V and 5 bases from J; junction bases left unmatched: 3. Per the germline V gene, CDR1 is GTSNPN and CDR2 is SVGIG (reference sequence). The chain's CDR3 is CAWCLAGGDTQYF. The CDR3 coding sequence is TGTGCCTGGTGCCTAGCGGGAGGAGATACGCAGTATTTT.

This clone was counted a few times. V is TRBV30 and J is TRBJ2-7; TRBD2 matches at 7 bases. The CDR3 contains 15 residues. Looked up from germline, CDR1 is GTSNPN and CDR2 is SVGIG (reference sequence). V trimming: 0 bases; J trimming: 4 bases; junction bases outside the gene matches: 9. CDR3 protein: CAWSVGGSKAYEQYF. CDR3 sequence (DNA): TGTGCCTGGAGTGTAGGCGGGAGTAAAGCTTACGAGCAGTACTTC.

Here the CDR3 DNA reads TGTGCCATCTTAGCCGGGACACAGGACTCAAACTACGAGCAGTACTTC. It translates to CAILAGTQDSNYEQYF. The chain couples TRBV27 to TRBJ2-7, with D maybe TRBD1 (6 bases). V gave up 10 bases and J gave up 3 bases, with 25 bases separating them. The CDR3 contains 16 residues. The V gene's germline CDR1 is MNHEY and CDR2 SMNVEV (reference sequence).

The chain has TRBV4-3 and TRBJ2-1; 8 nucleotides line up with TRBD2. Trimming removed 0 bases from V and 0 bases from J; junction bases left unmatched: 7. This CDR3 has 18 amino acids. Germline loops: CDR1 LGHNA, CDR2 YSLEER. CDR3 in amino acids: CASSQDRGGRSSYNEQFF. Here the CDR3 DNA reads TGCGCCAGCAGCCAAGATCGGGGCGGGAGGAGCTCCTACAATGAGCAGTTCTTC.

Worth noting for this clone: At one end the junction does not follow the germline gene, possibly because of a read error. The J gene is TRBJ2-1, the V gene TRBV6-6; maybe TRBD1 (5 bases). The CDR3 is 12 amino acids. Germline V gene sequence: CDR1 MNHNY, CDR2 SVGAGI (reference sequence). CDR3 protein: CASSWGGPPTVF. The CDR3 nucleotides are TGTGCCAGCAGTTGGGGCGGTCCCCCGACGGTCTTC.

The chain has TRBV19 and TRBJ1-4, with D possibly being TRBD1 (5 bases). The length of the CDR3 is 18 residues. Trimming shortened V by 5 bases and J by 8 bases, and 27 bases separated the two germline ends. The V gene's germline CDR1 is LNHDA and CDR2 SQIVND (reference sequence). CDR3 nucleotide sequence: TGTGCCAGTAGTGACCCATGGATATTGGGGCGCCATGGGGAAAAACTGTTTTTT. It is translated as CASSDPWILGRHGEKLFF.

This clone has a single count. This chain links TRBV10-2 with TRBJ2-3, with D perhaps matching TRBD1 (5 bases). The V gene's germline CDR1 is WSHSY and CDR2 SAAADI. Trimming shortened V by 3 bases and J by 8 bases, and 15 bases separated the two germline ends. The CDR3 has 14 residues. This CDR3 reads CASSEAAREGTQYF. CDR3 sequence (DNA): TGCGCCAGCAGTGAAGCCGCCAGGGAAGGTACGCAGTATTTT.

The chain employs TRBV30 and TRBJ2-7, with a tentative D call TRBD2 (5 bases). V dropped 3 bases and J dropped 3 bases, with 15 bases sitting between them. CDR3 length equals 14 residues. Germline CDR1 is GTSNPN and CDR2 is SVGIG (reference sequence). CDR3 bases: TGTGCCTGGAGCGCCCTCCGGGGAGACTACGAGCAGTACTTC. Translating it yields CAWSALRGDYEQYF.

The CDR3 region is CAIGLAGVTGELFF. The CDR3 region has the DNA TGTGCCATCGGGTTAGCGGGAGTAACCGGGGAGCTGTTTTTT. The rearrangement links TRBV10-3 to TRBJ2-2, with TRBD2 matching over 9 bases. The CDR3 has 14 amino acids. The germline gives CDR1 ENHRY, CDR2 SYGVKD. The junction had 6 bases not matched to a gene; V was cut back by 8 bases and J by 5 bases.

A remark on this clone: Its ends do not fully match the called genes, so a read error is possible. Other nucleotide sequences from this sample produce the same CDR3. The rearrangement links TRBV2 to TRBJ1-1; D is unresolved. The CDR3 contains 15 residues. Germline assignment: CDR1 SNHLY and CDR2 FYNNEI. The CDR3, as DNA: TGTGCCAGCAGTGGCGGGGTCGGGGTGAACACCGAAGCTTTCTTT. Protein: CASSGGVGVNTEAFF.

This clone has only one observation. Sequence at one end of the junction differs from germline and may be a read error. The rearrangement joins TRBV15 to TRBJ2-5, with a weak D call TRBD2 (7 bases). Germline assignment: CDR1 LNHNV and CDR2 YYDKDF (reference sequence). The CDR3 length is 15 residues. The CDR3 reads CATSGDRPGGETQYF. In DNA form, the CDR3 reads TGTGCCACCAGCGGAGACAGGCCCGGGGGGGAGACCCAGTACTTC.

This chain joins TRBV6-1 and TRBJ1-5; the match to TRBD1 covers 8 bases. Unmatched junction bases numbered 5, after V lost 4 bases and J lost 0 bases. CDR1 is MNHNS and CDR2 is SASEGT in the germline V gene. The CDR3 sequence is 16 residues long. CDR3 protein: CASSVQGAASNQPQHF. The DNA of the CDR3 is TGTGCCAGCAGTGTGCAGGGGGCGGCTAGCAATCAGCCCCAGCATTTT.

In the case of this clone: A read error may produce the germline difference seen at one junction end. The gene calls are TRBV9 and TRBJ2-6, with a possible D match to TRBD1 (5 bases). CDR1 is SGDLS and CDR2 is YYNGEE in the germline V gene. This CDR3 has 14 amino acids. CDR3 residues: CASSVQAGANGLTF. CDR3 DNA: TGTGCCAGCAGCGTACAAGCTGGGGCCAACGGCCTGACTTTC. Using reference TRBV9 and TRBJ2-6 for the parts outside the CDR3, the full variable domain is DSGVTQTPKHLITATGQRVTLRCSPRSGDLSVYWYQQSLDQGLQFLIQYYNGEERAKGNILERFSAQQFPDLHSELNLSSLELGDSALYFCASSVQAGANGLTFGAGSRLTVL.

The V and J genes are TRBV28 and TRBJ1-5, with D maybe TRBD1 (6 bases). The CDR3 is 15 amino acids. Looked up from germline, CDR1 is MDHEN and CDR2 is SYDVKM. The V and J ends lost 2 bases and 3 bases respectively, with 11 bases between them. The DNA for the CDR3 is TGTGCCAGCAGTTTAGGGGGGGACAACAATCAGCCCCAGCATTTT. Translation gives CASSLGGDNNQPQHF.

The genes are TRBV29-1 and TRBJ1-2; D might be TRBD1 (5 bases). There are 11 residues in the CDR3. V lost 7 bases, J lost 4 bases, and 10 bases lay in between. Germline assignment: CDR1 SQVTM and CDR2 ANQGSEA. CDR3 in amino acids: CSAAGFYGYTF. CDR3 DNA: TGCAGCGCTGCAGGGTTCTATGGCTACACCTTC. The full variable domain, rest sourced from reference TRBV29-1 and TRBJ1-2, is SAVISQKPSRDICQRGTSLTIQCQVDSQVTMMFWYRQQPGQSLTLIATANQGSEATYESGFVIDKFPISRPNLTFSTLTVSNMSPEDSSIYLCSAAGFYGYTFGSGTRLTVV.

The V gene is TRBV18, the J gene TRBJ2-5; D is possibly TRBD1 (6 bases). Germline CDR1 reads KGHSH; CDR2 reads LQKENI. This CDR3 has 14 residues. V was shortened by 3 bases and J by 4 bases, with 12 bases between the two germline ends. CDR3 sequence (DNA): TGTGCCAGCTCACCGGGCCGAGGGGGAGAGACCCAGTACTTC. Translated: CASSPGRGGETQYF.